This T cell receptor beta chain was documented in a study of blood T cell repertoires in COVID-19. Study context: The samples span acute and convalescent COVID-19 from the United States, Italy and Spain. Sources were T cells, B-cell-depleted T cells, or PBMCs; the material itself was cDNA or gDNA.

This clone was counted once. Germline CDR1 and CDR2: MDHEN and SYDVKM. V gave up 0 bases and J gave up 7 bases, with 12 bases separating them. This CDR3 spans 15 amino acids. Authors' processing steps: Counts of nucleated cells, estimated from reference gene primer amplification, were obtained. Repertoires were generated with immunoSEQ multiplex PCR, while TCRdb's copy carries only in-frame clones and drops some. The DNA was the basis for D and trimming; V, J and clone size are from that table. The table includes under 100,000 clones, about four fifths detected once. This receptor was obtained from a woman in her sixties or seventies with acute or convalescent COVID-19. V usage is TRBV28 and J usage is TRBJ2-2; a weak D match, TRBD1 (6 bases). The sequenced sample was peripheral blood. In DNA, the CDR3 is TGTGCCAGCAGTTTATGGAACAGGGATAGCGGGGAGCTGTTTTTT. Translation: CASSLWNRDSGELFF.